This TCR beta chain derives from a study of PD-1 blockade in classical Hodgkin lymphoma. General study points: Newly diagnosed patients reportedly had lower baseline TCR diversity than healthy donors.

Time point defined: cycle 4 day 1 (C4D1), after more than five weeks of nivolumab. Each patient experienced a relapse that followed autologous stem cell transplantation, and brentuximab vedotin exposure varied. Negative selection with magnetic separation was used to purify CD4+ T cells from thawed PBMCs. Only in-frame clones appear in the TCRdb table, and some are missing; sequencing was by immunoSEQ multiplex PCR. This table has 32,000 or so clones, 80% to 95% appearing once. A remark on this clone: Antigen specificity is unknown.

Germline assignment: CDR1 MNHNS and CDR2 SASEGT. V lost 5 bases and J 4 bases, leaving 14 bases between the germline ends. There are 14 residues in the CDR3. The TCR originated in a human donor with classical Hodgkin lymphoma. V is TRBV6-1 and J is TRBJ1-2; the D gene is possibly TRBD1 (5 bases). Source: CD4+ T cells from blood, taken before the fourth cycle of nivolumab. CDR3 sequence: CASSLKGVSYGYTF. CDR3 coding DNA: TGTGCCAGCAGTCTTAAAGGGGTTTCCTATGGCTACACCTTC.